This is a list of T cell receptor beta chains from one sample in a study of T cell responses to AZD1222 COVID-19 vaccine. Using immunoSEQ multiplex PCR, the repertoire was profiled, and TCRdb retains in-frame clones only, with some absent. The data contain about 140,000 clones, 91% of them singletons. The sample here was peripheral blood, taken on day 0 of AZD1222 vaccination. These receptors originate from an adult in good health. Both conserved end residues are part of each CDR3. The order of the fields is J gene, clone size, V gene, D gene, CDR3 DNA, CDR3 protein. The D gene is left open where the match is weak. Clone size is given for some rows only: seen once, a few or many times, or a class if the clone is expanded.

J: TRBJ2-1
size: .
V: TRBV4-1
D: .
DNA: TGCGCCAGCAGCCAGGCCGACTTCATAGCGATGGCCTACAATGAGCAGTTCTTC
CDR3: CASSQADFIAMAYNEQFF

J: TRBJ1-5
size: .
V: TRBV5-6
D: .
DNA: TGTGCCAGCAGCAGGGAGGGAGGTCAGCCCCAGCATTTT
CDR3: CASSREGGQPQHF

J: TRBJ2-1
size: .
V: TRBV2
D: .
DNA: TGTGCCAGCAGTTCGGGACAAGACAATGAGCAGTTCTTC
CDR3: CASSSGQDNEQFF

J: TRBJ2-3
size: .
V: TRBV30
D: TRBD2
DNA: TGTGCCTGGAGCGGGACTATCACAGATACGCAGTATTTT
CDR3: CAWSGTITDTQYF

J: TRBJ2-3
size: few
V: TRBV5-1
D: TRBD2
DNA: TGCGCCAGCAGCTTGGAGGCTAGCGGGGACCCGCGGGGTACGCAGTATTTT
CDR3: CASSLEASGDPRGTQYF

J: TRBJ1-5
size: .
V: TRBV28
D: .
DNA: TGTGCCAGCAGTGCGGGACACTCGAATCAGCCCCAGCATTTT
CDR3: CASSAGHSNQPQHF

J: TRBJ1-5
size: .
V: TRBV5-6
D: .
DNA: TGTGCCAGCAGCTTGGTGCAGGGGCATCAGCCCCAGCATTTT
CDR3: CASSLVQGHQPQHF

J: TRBJ2-1
size: .
V: TRBV3-1/TRBV3-2
D: .
DNA: TGTGCCAGCAGCCAAGATATTCGGCGTAGCTCCTACAATGAGCAGTTCTTC
CDR3: CASSQDIRRSSYNEQFF

J: TRBJ1-2
size: .
V: TRBV10-1
D: TRBD1
DNA: TGCGCCAGCAGTTCGGACAGGGCTGGAGGCTACACCTTC
CDR3: CASSSDRAGGYTF

J: TRBJ2-1
size: .
V: TRBV5-1
D: TRBD2
DNA: TGCGCCAGCAGCGTGGGACTAGCGGCCTACAATGAGCAGTTCTTC
CDR3: CASSVGLAAYNEQFF

J: TRBJ2-7
size: .
V: TRBV9
D: TRBD2
DNA: TGTGCCAGCAGCGTTGGAGCGGGAGACTACGAGCAGTACTTC
CDR3: CASSVGAGDYEQYF

J: TRBJ1-2
size: .
V: TRBV5-5
D: .
DNA: TGTGCCAGCGGGTCCGAAGCTAACTATGGCTACACCTTC
CDR3: CASGSEANYGYTF

J: TRBJ2-1
size: .
V: TRBV9
D: .
DNA: TGTGCCAGCAGCGTAGGGTCTGGCAATGAGCAGTTCTTC
CDR3: CASSVGSGNEQFF

J: TRBJ2-4
size: .
V: TRBV7-9
D: .
DNA: TGTGCCAGCAGCTTAGCGCTTGGAAGGGTCCGGGAAAACATTCAGTACTTC
CDR3: CASSLALGRVRENIQYF

J: TRBJ2-2
size: .
V: TRBV30
D: .
DNA: TGTGCCTGGAACCCCCTGGGCGGGGAGCTGTTTTTT
CDR3: CAWNPLGGELFF

J: TRBJ1-2
size: .
V: TRBV18
D: .
DNA: TGTGCCAGCTCAGCGGCCCTGAGCGATGGCTACACCTTC
CDR3: CASSAALSDGYTF

J: TRBJ1-6
size: .
V: TRBV5-1
D: TRBD1
DNA: TGCGCCAGCAGCCCTTCGGGACAGTTGGTCGGGCCCCTCCACTTT
CDR3: CASSPSGQLVGPLHF

J: TRBJ1-4
size: .
V: TRBV7-6
D: .
DNA: TGTGCCAGCAGCTGGACCGACCATAATGAAAAACTGTTTTTT
CDR3: CASSWTDHNEKLFF

J: TRBJ1-4
size: .
V: TRBV7-8
D: .
DNA: TGTGCCAGCTCAGCTTCAGGTGGACTGGAAAAACTGTTTTTT
CDR3: CASSASGGLEKLFF

J: TRBJ1-3
size: .
V: TRBV30
D: .
DNA: TGTGCCTGGACAACAGGGTTCCGAGGCACCATATATTTT
CDR3: CAWTTGFRGTIYF

J: TRBJ2-1
size: .
V: TRBV27
D: TRBD2
DNA: TGTGCCATCGGACTAGCGGGAGGTTACAATGAGCAGTTCTTC
CDR3: CAIGLAGGYNEQFF

J: TRBJ1-5
size: once
V: TRBV15
D: .
DNA: TGTGCCACCAGCAGAGATACACAGCTGGAGCCCCAGCATTTT
CDR3: CATSRDTQLEPQHF

J: TRBJ2-1
size: .
V: TRBV6-1
D: TRBD2
DNA: TGTGCCAGCAGTGAAGTTGAGCGGGGGCCCTACAATGAGCAGTTCTTC
CDR3: CASSEVERGPYNEQFF

J: TRBJ2-7
size: .
V: TRBV21-1
D: .
DNA: TGTGCCAGCAGCCATCCGAGGGGGGGCCACGAGCAGTACTTC
CDR3: CASSHPRGGHEQYF

J: TRBJ1-1
size: .
V: TRBV12-2
D: .
DNA: TGTGCAAGTCGCCCTCTACAGGGGGCTGAAGCTTTCTTT
CDR3: CASRPLQGAEAFF

J: TRBJ1-3
size: .
V: TRBV7-9
D: .
DNA: TGTGCCAGCAGGTCGACAGAGGGAAACACCATATATTTT
CDR3: CASRSTEGNTIYF

J: TRBJ1-1
size: .
V: TRBV4-1
D: .
DNA: TGCGCCAGCAGCCAAGTTGCCGGAAACACTGAAGCTTTCTTT
CDR3: CASSQVAGNTEAFF

J: TRBJ2-7
size: .
V: TRBV5-4
D: .
DNA: TGTGCCAGCAGCTTGTCCGGAAACGCGTACGAGCAGTACTTC
CDR3: CASSLSGNAYEQYF

J: TRBJ2-7
size: once
V: TRBV11-3
D: TRBD2
DNA: TGTGCCAGCACACCCTCTAGCGGGAGCGAGCAGTACTTC
CDR3: CASTPSSGSEQYF

J: TRBJ1-2
size: once
V: TRBV4-2
D: .
DNA: TGTGCCAGCAGCCAAGATCCGGGGGACTATGGCTACACCTTC
CDR3: CASSQDPGDYGYTF

J: TRBJ2-5
size: .
V: TRBV4-2
D: .
DNA: TGTGCCAGCAGCCAAGAAATCGGTCCTGGGGAGACCCAGTACTTC
CDR3: CASSQEIGPGETQYF

J: TRBJ1-6
size: .
V: TRBV7-8
D: .
DNA: TGTGCCAGCAGCTCAGATGACAGCTTCTATAATTCACCCCTCCACTTT
CDR3: CASSSDDSFYNSPLHF

J: TRBJ1-1
size: .
V: TRBV6-2/TRBV6-3
D: .
DNA: TGTGCCAGCAGTTACTTCGGCGTAGGGAACACTGAAGCTTTCTTT
CDR3: CASSYFGVGNTEAFF

J: TRBJ1-2
size: .
V: TRBV2
D: .
DNA: TGTGCCAGCAGTGGTCCTCTCGGAGGCTACACCTTC
CDR3: CASSGPLGGYTF

J: TRBJ2-5
size: .
V: TRBV7-8
D: TRBD1
DNA: TGTGCCAGCAGCTTCATGGGACAGGGCGGTGCCCAGTACTTC
CDR3: CASSFMGQGGAQYF